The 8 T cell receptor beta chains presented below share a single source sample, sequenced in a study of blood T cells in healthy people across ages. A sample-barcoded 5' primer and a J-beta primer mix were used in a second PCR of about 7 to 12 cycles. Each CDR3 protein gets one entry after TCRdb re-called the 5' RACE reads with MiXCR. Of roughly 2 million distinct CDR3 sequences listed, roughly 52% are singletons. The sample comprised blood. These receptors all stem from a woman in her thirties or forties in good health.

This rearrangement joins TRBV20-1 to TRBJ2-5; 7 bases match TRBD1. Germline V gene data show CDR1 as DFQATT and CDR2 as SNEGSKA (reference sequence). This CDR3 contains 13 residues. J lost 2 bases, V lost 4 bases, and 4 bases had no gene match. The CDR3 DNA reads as TGCAGTGCTATCCCGGGACAGCAAGAGACCCAGTACTTC. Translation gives CSAIPGQQETQYF.

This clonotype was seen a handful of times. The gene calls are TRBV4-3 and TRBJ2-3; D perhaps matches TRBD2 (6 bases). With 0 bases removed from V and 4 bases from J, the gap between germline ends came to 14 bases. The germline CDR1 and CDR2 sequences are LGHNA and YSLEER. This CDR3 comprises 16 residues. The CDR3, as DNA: TGCGCCAGCAGCCAAGAGGGACGGGGGTTTCCAGATACGCAGTATTTT. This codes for CASSQEGRGFPDTQYF.

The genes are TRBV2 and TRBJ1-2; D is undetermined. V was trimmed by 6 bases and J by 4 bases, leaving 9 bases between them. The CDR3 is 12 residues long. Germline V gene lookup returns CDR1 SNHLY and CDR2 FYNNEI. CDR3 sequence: CASSEQFYGYTF. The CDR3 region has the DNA TGTGCCAGCAGCGAACAGTTCTATGGCTACACCTTC. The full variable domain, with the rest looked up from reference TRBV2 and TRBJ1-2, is EPEVTQTPSHQVTQMGQEVILRCVPISNHLYFYWYRQILGQKVEFLVSFYNNEISEKSEIFDDQFSVERPDGSNFTLKIRSTKLEDSAMYFCASSEQFYGYTFGSGTRLTVV.

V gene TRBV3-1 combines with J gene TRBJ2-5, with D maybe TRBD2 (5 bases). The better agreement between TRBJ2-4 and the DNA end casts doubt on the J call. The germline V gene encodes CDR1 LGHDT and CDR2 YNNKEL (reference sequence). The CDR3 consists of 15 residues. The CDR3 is CATALLGGPGDIQYF. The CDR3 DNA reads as TGTGCCACCGCTCTTTTAGGAGGACCTGGGGACATTCAGTACTTC.

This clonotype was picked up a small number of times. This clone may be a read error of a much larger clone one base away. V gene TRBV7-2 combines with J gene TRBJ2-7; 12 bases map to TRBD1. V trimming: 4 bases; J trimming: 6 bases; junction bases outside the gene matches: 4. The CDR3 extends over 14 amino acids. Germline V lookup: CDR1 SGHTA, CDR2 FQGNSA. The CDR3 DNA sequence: TGTGCCAGCAGCTCGGGACAGGGGGCCTTCGAGCAGTACTTC. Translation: CASSSGQGAFEQYF.

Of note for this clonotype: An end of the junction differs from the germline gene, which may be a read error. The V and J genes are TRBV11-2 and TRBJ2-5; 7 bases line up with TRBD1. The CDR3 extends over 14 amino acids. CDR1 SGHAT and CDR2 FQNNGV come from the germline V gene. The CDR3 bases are TGTGCCTGCAGCTTCGGGACAGCTGAAGAGACCCAGTACTTC. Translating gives CACSFGTAEETQYF.

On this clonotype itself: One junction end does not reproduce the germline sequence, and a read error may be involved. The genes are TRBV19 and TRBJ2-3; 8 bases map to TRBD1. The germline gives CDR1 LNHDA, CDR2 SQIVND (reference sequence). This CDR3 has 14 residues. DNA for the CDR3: TGTGCCGGTAGTAGGACAGGGATCACAGATACGCAGTATTTT. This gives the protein CAGSRTGITDTQYF.

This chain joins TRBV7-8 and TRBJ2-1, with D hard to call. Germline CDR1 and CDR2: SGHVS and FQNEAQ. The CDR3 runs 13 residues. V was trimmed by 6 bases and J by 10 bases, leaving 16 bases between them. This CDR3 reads CASRRSVAREQFF. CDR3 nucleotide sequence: TGTGCCAGCAGGCGTAGTGTGGCGCGGGAGCAGTTCTTC.